One and the same sample provided the 17 T cell receptor beta chains below, sequenced in a study of blood T cell repertoires in COVID-19. Sequencing used immunoSEQ multiplex PCR; TCRdb keeps in-frame clones, though not all of them. The table shows fewer than 300,000 clones, with 83% occurring only once. The sequenced material came from peripheral blood. Every receptor here comes from an older woman with active or convalescent COVID-19.

The genes are TRBV2 and TRBJ2-5, with TRBD2 identical over 8 bases. The CDR3 totals 14 residues. Germline assignment: CDR1 SNHLY and CDR2 FYNNEI. V was clipped by 4 bases and J by 3 bases; unmatched bases: 4. CDR3 loop: CASSGGGKKETQYF. CDR3 DNA sequence: TGTGCCAGCAGTGGCGGGGGGAAAAAAGAGACCCAGTACTTC.

The chain has TRBV5-1 and TRBJ2-3, with TRBD2 matching 9 bases. V shed 6 bases, J shed 5 bases, and the junction held 7 bases outside the gene matches. Germline CDR1 and CDR2: SGHRS and YFSETQ. The CDR3 runs 14 residues. CDR3 region: CASNKAGGEDTQYF. The DNA of the CDR3 is TGCGCCAGCAATAAGGCGGGAGGGGAAGATACGCAGTATTTT. The full variable domain, rest sourced from reference TRBV5-1 and TRBJ2-3, is KAGVTQTPRYLIKTRGQQVTLSCSPISGHRSVSWYQQTPGQGLQFLFEYFSETQRNKGNFPGRFSGRQFSNSRSEMNVSTLELGDSALYLCASNKAGGEDTQYFGPGTRLTVL.

The rearrangement joins TRBV3-1 (or the pseudogene TRBV3-2) to TRBJ2-2; 7 bases align to TRBD2. The CDR3 is made up of 13 amino acids. Germline V CDR1 and CDR2: LGHDT, YNNKEL (reference sequence). J lost 6 bases, V lost 7 bases, and 5 bases had no gene match. CDR3 region: CASIASGSGELFF. The CDR3 DNA sequence: TGTGCCAGCATCGCTAGCGGTTCCGGGGAGCTGTTTTTT.

The gene calls are TRBV5-4 and TRBJ2-1; TRBD2 matches at 11 bases. The ends lost 1 base at V and 6 bases at J; junction bases unmatched: 12. The CDR3 extends over 18 amino acids. CDR1 and CDR2 from the germline V gene are SGHNT and YYREEE (reference sequence). The CDR3 sequence is CASSLSGLAGGGINEQFF. The DNA for the CDR3 is TGTGCCAGCAGCTTGAGTGGACTAGCGGGTGGTGGGATCAATGAGCAGTTCTTC.

This chain uses TRBV28 with TRBJ2-5, with TRBD2 matching over 9 bases. The CDR3 has 15 residues. The trim removed 8 bases at V and 5 bases at J, leaving 12 bases unmatched. Germline lookup yields CDR1 MDHEN and CDR2 SYDVKM. CDR3 in amino acids: CASELSSGRSETQYF. The CDR3 DNA reads as TGTGCCAGCGAGCTGTCAAGCGGGAGGTCGGAGACCCAGTACTTC. The full variable domain, with the rest looked up from reference TRBV28 and TRBJ2-5, is DVKVTQSSRYLVKRTGEKVFLECVQDMDHENMFWYRQDPGLGLRLIYFSYDVKMKEKGDIPEGYSVSREKKERFSLILESASTNQTSMYLCASELSSGRSETQYFGPGTRLLVL.

This chain links TRBV5-5 with TRBJ2-3; perhaps TRBD1 as D (5 bases). V lost 5 bases to trimming and J lost 6 bases, with 16 bases between them. Germline V lookup: CDR1 SGHKS, CDR2 YYEKEE (reference sequence). This CDR3 has 14 amino acids. This CDR3 is CASRVIQGRDTQYF. CDR3 nucleotide sequence: TGTGCCAGCAGGGTAATCCAGGGTAGGGATACGCAGTATTTT.

The V and J genes are TRBV5-8 and TRBJ1-4; D might be TRBD1 (5 bases). The germline CDR1 and CDR2 sequences are SGHTS and YDEGEE. The CDR3 is 15 amino acids. Trimming took 1 base from V and 4 from J, leaving 11 bases between them. CDR3 bases: TGTGCCAGCAGCTTGAAGGGGCAAAATAATGAAAAACTGTTTTTT. Translated: CASSLKGQNNEKLFF. Looking up the rest from reference TRBV5-8 and TRBJ1-4 gives the full variable domain: EAGVTQSPTHLIKTRGQQATLRCSPISGHTSVYWYQQALGLGLQFLLWYDEGEERNRGNFPPRFSGRQFPNYSSELNVNALELEDSALYLCASSLKGQNNEKLFFGSGTQLSVL.

In this sample, this clone turned up a few times. V is TRBV19 and J is TRBJ2-3; no clear D gene. CDR3 length: 14 residues. Trimming removed 6 bases from V and 4 bases from J, with 14 bases in between. Per germline, CDR1 LNHDA and CDR2 SQIVND (reference sequence). The CDR3: CASSATSRADTQYF. The CDR3 coding sequence is TGTGCCAGTAGCGCTACGTCCCGCGCAGATACGCAGTATTTT.

CDR3 DNA: TGTGCCAGCAGCGTGGGACTAGCGACGACAGATACGCAGTATTTT. Residues: CASSVGLATTDTQYF. This sequence joins TRBV7-9 and TRBJ2-3; 10 bases align to TRBD2. Germline trimming cut 5 bases from V and 3 bases from J; bases unmatched to any gene: 5. The germline V gene encodes CDR1 SEHNR and CDR2 FQNEAQ (reference sequence). This CDR3 spans 15 amino acids.

V gene TRBV30 combines with J gene TRBJ2-2; weak D call: TRBD1 (6 bases). This CDR3 spans 15 amino acids. Germline assignment: CDR1 GTSNPN and CDR2 SVGIG (reference sequence). The V end was cut by 1 base, the J end by 1 base, with 10 bases between. CDR3 DNA sequence: TGTGCCTGGAGTGAGCTGGGACAGAACACCGGGGAGCTGTTTTTT. This translates into CAWSELGQNTGELFF.

The chain is built from TRBV19 and TRBJ2-6, with unresolved D. Trimming removed 3 bases from V and 1 base from J, with 7 bases in between. In germline, CDR1 is LNHDA, CDR2 SQIVND (reference sequence). The CDR3 consists of 15 residues. The CDR3 DNA follows: TGTGCCAGTAGTATGTCCCTTTCTGGGGCCAACGTCCTGACTTTC. This encodes CASSMSLSGANVLTF.

This chain uses TRBV6-5 with TRBJ2-3, with 14 positions matching TRBD2. This CDR3 has 15 residues. Trimming cost V 6 bases and J 6 bases; bases outside gene matches: 5. Germline CDR1 and CDR2: MNHEY and SVGAGI. The CDR3 DNA reads as TGTGCCAGCAGCCGACTAGCGGGAGGGGATGATACGCAGTATTTT. Its translation is CASSRLAGGDDTQYF.

Worth noting for this clone: A much larger clonotype is one base distant, so this may be a read error. The chain employs TRBV28 and TRBJ2-2; no reliable D call. V lost 1 base and J lost 3, with 3 bases in between. CDR1 and CDR2 from the germline V gene are MDHEN and SYDVKM. The CDR3 is 13 amino acids. The CDR3 DNA sequence: TGTGCCAGCAGTTTATTAGACACCGGGGAGCTGTTTTTT. Translation: CASSLLDTGELFF.

The gene calls are TRBV6-5 and TRBJ2-5; 11 bases are a match to TRBD1. Germline V gene lookup returns CDR1 MNHEY and CDR2 SVGAGI. The CDR3 loop spans 15 amino acids. Unmatched junction bases numbered 6, after V lost 6 bases and J lost 3 bases. This CDR3 reads CASRKDRGLKETQYF. In nucleotides, the CDR3 is TGTGCCAGCAGAAAGGACAGGGGGCTTAAAGAGACCCAGTACTTC.

The V and J genes are TRBV9 and TRBJ2-3; tentatively, D is TRBD2 (5 bases). Trimming took 0 bases from V and 4 from J, leaving 18 bases between them. The length of the CDR3 is 17 residues. The germline gives CDR1 SGDLS, CDR2 YYNGEE. The CDR3 region has the DNA TGTGCCAGCAGCGTAGCCCCGCACGGGGTAGATCCAGATACGCAGTATTTT. Translating it yields CASSVAPHGVDPDTQYF.

About this clone itself: Other DNA sequences within the sample encode an identical CDR3. V is TRBV7-2 and J is TRBJ2-3, with 10 bases identical to TRBD2. This CDR3 spans 15 amino acids. Looked up from germline, CDR1 is SGHTA and CDR2 is FQGNSA. Germline trimming cut 3 bases from V and 3 bases from J; bases unmatched to any gene: 3. CDR3 bases: TGTGCCAGCAGCTTTCTAGCGGGAGTTACAGATACGCAGTATTTT. As protein: CASSFLAGVTDTQYF.

V and J are TRBV18 and TRBJ2-5; 12 nucleotides agree with TRBD2. Losses at the gene ends were 4 bases for V and 5 bases for J; bases not matched to a gene: 5. Per the germline V gene, CDR1 is KGHSH and CDR2 is LQKENI. The CDR3 is made up of 15 amino acids. The CDR3 reads CASSLRLAGEETQYF. The DNA of the CDR3 is TGTGCCAGCTCACTTCGACTAGCGGGAGAGGAGACCCAGTACTTC.